This T cell receptor (beta chain) was recovered during a study of blood T cell repertoires in COVID-19. Overall study: Donors in the United States, Italy and Spain gave samples during acute or convalescent COVID-19. PBMCs, B-cell-depleted T cells, or T cells were the source of the cDNA or gDNA that made up the material.

Study processing details: Estimation of nucleated cell counts was performed using reference gene primer amplification. Some clones are missing from TCRdb's copy, which holds only in-frame ones; the method was immunoSEQ multiplex PCR. V and J calls and clone size follow that table, whereas D and trimming were derived from the DNA. The table lists tens of thousands of clones, 60% to 85% of them singletons. The V gene's germline CDR1 is LGHNA and CDR2 YNFKEQ. Trimming removed 1 base at V and 6 bases at J, with 15 bases between. The CDR3 spans 16 residues. The V and J genes are TRBV4-2 and TRBJ1-4; possible D gene TRBD1, 5 bases. The material sequenced was peripheral blood. The sequence was collected from a human donor in a cohort sampled during active COVID-19. CDR3 in DNA: TGTGCCAGCAGCCAAGTCATAGGGGCTCGGGATGAAAAACTGTTTTTT. Translation: CASSQVIGARDEKLFF.